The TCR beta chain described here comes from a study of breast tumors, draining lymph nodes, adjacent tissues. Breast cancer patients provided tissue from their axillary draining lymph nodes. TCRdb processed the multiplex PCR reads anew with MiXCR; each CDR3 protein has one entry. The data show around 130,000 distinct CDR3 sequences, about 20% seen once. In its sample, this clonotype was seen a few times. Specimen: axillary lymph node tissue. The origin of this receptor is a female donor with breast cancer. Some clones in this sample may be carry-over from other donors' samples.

DNA for the CDR3: TGTGCCAGCTCCTCCGGGACAGGCCAGACGAAGACCCAGTACTTC. It yields the protein CASSSGTGQTKTQYF. The J gene is TRBJ2-5, the V gene TRBV18; 8 nucleotides align to TRBD1. The CDR3 covers 15 residues. Germline V CDR1 and CDR2: KGHSH, LQKENI. V shed 6 bases, J shed 6 bases, and the junction held 12 bases outside the gene matches.